This T cell receptor beta chain is drawn from a study of human T cells and chemical hapten exposure. Study at large: The patient population, which was mostly female, had alopecia areata, totalis or universalis.

This clonotype was counted many times. Its antigen is undetermined. Each CDR3 protein is one row after TCRdb ran MiXCR on the RACE reads. Here the sample spans some 150,000 distinct CDR3 sequences, over 9.5% being singletons. Germline loops: CDR1 SNHLY, CDR2 FYNNEI. The CDR3 runs 13 residues. V was pared by 1 base and J by 8 bases, with 4 bases of the junction left unmatched. Documented time point: patch test 2, 6 weeks after DPC sensitization. Treatment given: therapeutic diphenylcyclopropenone sensitization with weekly scalp DPC. Study-wide points: After DPC sensitization, TCRs above 1 in 1000 frequency showed no change.

The sequence was collected from a woman aged 45-65 years with alopecia areata. Some clones in this sample may be carry-over from other donors' samples. V is TRBV2 and J is TRBJ1-2; 7 nucleotides match TRBD1. The specimen was whole blood, collected in connection with sensitization to the hapten diphenylcyclopropenone (DPC). The CDR3 loop is CASSEGDRAGYTF. DNA for the CDR3: TGTGCCAGCAGTGAAGGTGACAGGGCGGGCTACACCTTC.